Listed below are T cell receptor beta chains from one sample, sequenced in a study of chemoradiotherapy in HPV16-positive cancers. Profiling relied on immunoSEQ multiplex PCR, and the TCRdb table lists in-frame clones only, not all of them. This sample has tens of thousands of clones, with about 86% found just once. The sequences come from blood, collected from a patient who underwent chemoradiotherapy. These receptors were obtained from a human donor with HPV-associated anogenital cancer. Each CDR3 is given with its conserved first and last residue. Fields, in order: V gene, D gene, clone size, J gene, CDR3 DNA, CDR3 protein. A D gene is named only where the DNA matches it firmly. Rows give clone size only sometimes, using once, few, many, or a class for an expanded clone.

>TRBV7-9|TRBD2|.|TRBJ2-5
TGTGCCAGCAGCTTAAATCTAGCGGGGGGGCCAGTGGAGACCCAGTACTTC
CASSLNLAGGPVETQYF
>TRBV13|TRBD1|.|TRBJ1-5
TGTGCCAGCAGCCAGGGGGGTAATCAGCCCCAGCATTTT
CASSQGGNQPQHF
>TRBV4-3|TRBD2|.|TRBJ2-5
TGCGCCAGCAGCCCCGACCTAGCGGGGGGGCCCCGCCAAGAGACCCAGTACTTC
CASSPDLAGGPRQETQYF
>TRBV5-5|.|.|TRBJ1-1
TGTGCCAGCAGCTTGGCGGCACTTGAAGCTTTCTTT
CASSLAALEAFF
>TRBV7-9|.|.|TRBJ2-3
TGTGCCAGCAGCCGCAGGGAAATGACAGATACGCAGTATTTT
CASSRREMTDTQYF
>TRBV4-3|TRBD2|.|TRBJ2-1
TGCGCCAGCAGCCATGGGACTAGCGGACGCAATGAGCAGTTCTTC
CASSHGTSGRNEQFF
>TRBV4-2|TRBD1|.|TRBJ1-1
TGTGCCAGCAGCCCGGACAGGTGGGACACTGAAGCTTTCTTT
CASSPDRWDTEAFF
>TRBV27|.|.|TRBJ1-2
TGTGCCAGCCATAAACAGGGTTATGACTATGGCTACACCTTC
CASHKQGYDYGYTF
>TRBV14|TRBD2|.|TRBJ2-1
TGTGCCAGCAGCCAAGTTATATTGCGGGGGGGCCTAAACAATGAGCAGTTCTTC
CASSQVILRGGLNNEQFF
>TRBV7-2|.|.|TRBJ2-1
TGTGCCAGCAGCCCGGACAGATTCAATGAGCAGTTCTTC
CASSPDRFNEQFF
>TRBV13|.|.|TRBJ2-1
TGTGCCAGCAGCTTAAGGGGAAGGACCAATGAGCAGTTCTTC
CASSLRGRTNEQFF
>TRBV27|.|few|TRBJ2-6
TGTGCCAGCAGTTGGCAGAACTCTGGGGCCAACGTCCTGACTTTC
CASSWQNSGANVLTF
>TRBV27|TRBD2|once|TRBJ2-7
TGTGCCAGCAGCCTCTCTATGGGGGGGTTTGGCTACGAGCAGTACTTC
CASSLSMGGFGYEQYF
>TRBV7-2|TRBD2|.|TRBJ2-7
TGTGCCAGCAGCTCCCAACGGGGGGGGGCCTCCGAGCAGTACTTC
CASSSQRGGASEQYF
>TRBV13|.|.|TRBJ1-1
TGTGCCAGCAGCTCTAAACCCCCTCGACAGAGCAACACTGAAGCTTTCTTT
CASSSKPPRQSNTEAFF
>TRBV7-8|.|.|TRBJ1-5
TGTGCCAGCAGCGCTCGGGGATTCAATCAGCCCCAGCATTTT
CASSARGFNQPQHF
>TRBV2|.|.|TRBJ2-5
TGTGCCAGCAGTGAAGATAGGGCCCAGTACTTC
CASSEDRAQYF
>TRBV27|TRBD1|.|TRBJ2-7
TGTGCCAGCAGTGGGACAGGGGCTGGCCGCTCCTACGAGCAGTACTTC
CASSGTGAGRSYEQYF
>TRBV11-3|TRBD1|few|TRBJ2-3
TGTGCCAGCAGCTCGTGCAGGGGGTGCGACACAGATACGCAGTATTTT
CASSSCRGCDTDTQYF
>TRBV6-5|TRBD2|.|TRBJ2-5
TGTGCCAGCACGGGGGGGCCAGAGACCCAGTACTTC
CASTGGPETQYF